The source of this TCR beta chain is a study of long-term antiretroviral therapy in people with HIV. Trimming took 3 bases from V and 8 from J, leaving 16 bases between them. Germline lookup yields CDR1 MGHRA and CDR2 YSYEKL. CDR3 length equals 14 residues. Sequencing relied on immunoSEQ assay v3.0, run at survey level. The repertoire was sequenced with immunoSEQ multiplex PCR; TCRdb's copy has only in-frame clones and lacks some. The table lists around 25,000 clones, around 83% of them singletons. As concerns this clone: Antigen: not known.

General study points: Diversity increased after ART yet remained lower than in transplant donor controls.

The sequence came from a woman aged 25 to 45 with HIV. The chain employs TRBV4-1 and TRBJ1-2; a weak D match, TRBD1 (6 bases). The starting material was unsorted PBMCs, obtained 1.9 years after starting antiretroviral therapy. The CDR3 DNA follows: TGCGCCAGCAGCCAGGTTGGGGGCAGGGGCGGCTACACCTTC. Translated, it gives CASSQVGGRGGYTF.